The 18 T cell receptor beta chains listed next were all sequenced from one sample in a study of identical twins. TCRdb reanalysed the 5' RACE reads using MiXCR and keeps one entry per CDR3 protein. This table has hundreds of thousands of distinct CDR3 sequences, roughly 20% appearing once. These data were also reused for a study on T cells expressing NK-cell markers.

The sample consisted of PBMCs. The origin of the receptors is a woman between 18 and 30 years old in good health.

The chain combines TRBV6-1 with TRBJ2-5; TRBD2 agrees at 9 bases. V lost 7 bases to trimming and J lost 1 base; unmatched junction nucleotides: 7. The CDR3 extends over 15 amino acids. CDR1 and CDR2 from the germline V gene are MNHNS and SASEGT. The CDR3 region has the DNA TGTGCCAGCAAACCTAGCGGGGAGGGCCAAGAGACCCAGTACTTC. This codes for CASKPSGEGQETQYF.

The chain is built from TRBV18 and TRBJ1-1; TRBD1 agrees at 7 bases. Germline CDR1 KGHSH, CDR2 LQKENI. J gave up 10 bases and V 3 bases, and 17 bases lay outside the gene matches. This CDR3 comprises 16 residues. The CDR3 spells CASSPPLHDRERRAFF. Written as DNA, the CDR3 is TGTGCCAGCTCACCGCCTCTTCATGACAGGGAAAGAAGAGCTTTCTTT.

This chain connects TRBV3-1 to TRBJ2-3; D perhaps matches TRBD2 (6 bases). Germline V gene sequence: CDR1 LGHDT, CDR2 YNNKEL (reference sequence). The CDR3 length is 13 residues. V lost 10 bases, J lost 4 bases, and 15 bases lay in between. CDR3 in amino acids: CATWGEYSDTQYF. The CDR3 bases are TGTGCCACCTGGGGGGAATATTCAGATACGCAGTATTTT.

This clonotype was seen only a few times. The chain employs TRBV7-9 and TRBJ2-1; 7 bases align to TRBD2. Unmatched junction bases numbered 11, after V lost 0 bases and J lost 6 bases. There are 17 residues in the CDR3. Germline assignment: CDR1 SEHNR and CDR2 FQNEAQ (reference sequence). Written as DNA, the CDR3 is TGTGCCAGCAGCTTAGCGGAACGGGAGGAGGTGAGCAATGAGCAGTTCTTC. It translates to CASSLAEREEVSNEQFF.

This clonotype was counted a few times. The chain uses TRBV6-2 or TRBV6-3 and TRBJ2-7; TRBD1 matches at 11 bases. The CDR3 covers 15 residues. Germline-derived CDR1 and CDR2 are MNHEY and SVGEGT. The trim removed 9 bases at V and 2 bases at J, leaving 9 bases unmatched. This CDR3 is CASAWWDRGTYEQYF. CDR3 in DNA: TGTGCCAGTGCCTGGTGGGACAGGGGGACCTACGAGCAGTACTTC.

This clonotype was observed a handful of times. The chain combines TRBV7-2 with TRBJ2-7, with TRBD1 as a possible D gene (6 bases). The V gene lost 4 bases and the J gene lost 6 bases, with 22 bases spanning the gap. In germline, CDR1 is SGHTA, CDR2 FQGNSA. The CDR3 covers 16 residues. This CDR3 reads CASSSLGTSLFSEQYF. The CDR3 DNA reads TGTGCCAGCAGCTCCCTCGGGACAAGCCTTTTCAGCGAGCAGTACTTC.

The V call is TRBV10-3, the J call TRBJ2-2; D unclear. CDR3 length: 14 amino acids. V lost 0 bases and J 5 bases, leaving 7 bases between the germline ends. Germline V gene data show CDR1 as ENHRY and CDR2 as SYGVKD. Here the CDR3 reads CAISESSRTGELFF. CDR3 nucleotides: TGTGCCATCAGTGAGTCGAGCAGGACCGGGGAGCTGTTTTTT.

This clonotype was observed a handful of times. V and J are TRBV12-3 or TRBV12-4 and TRBJ2-3; the D is unclear. The V end lost 2 bases, the J end lost 2 bases, and 8 bases lay between the germline ends. This CDR3 contains 14 residues. The CDR3 nucleotides are TGTGCCAGCAGTTTAAGGCAGTTCACAGATACGCAGTATTTT. Translating it yields CASSLRQFTDTQYF.

This clonotype was seen a few times. V usage is TRBV24-1 and J usage is TRBJ2-1; TRBD1 matches at 11 bases. V lost 4 bases and J lost 7; bases outside the gene matches: 5. Germline V CDR1 and CDR2: KGHDR, SFDVKD. The CDR3 covers 15 residues. The CDR3 nucleotides read TGTGCCACCAGTGACGGAGGACAGGGGGCGAATGAGCAGTTCTTC. It yields the protein CATSDGGQGANEQFF.

This chain links TRBV10-3 with TRBJ2-7; D might be TRBD1 (6 bases). This CDR3 comprises 16 residues. Trimming took 4 bases from V and 6 from J, leaving 22 bases between them. The germline V gene has CDR1 ENHRY and CDR2 SYGVKD. The CDR3: CAISAIRVTGFVEQYF. The CDR3 DNA sequence: TGTGCCATCAGTGCCATCCGGGTCACAGGGTTCGTCGAGCAGTACTTC.

The chain recombines TRBV20-1 with TRBJ2-7; 8 bases are a match to TRBD2. The J segment lost 7 bases and the V segment lost 6 bases, leaving 17 bases of the junction unmatched. Germline V gene data show CDR1 as DFQATT and CDR2 as SNEGSKA (reference sequence). The CDR3 runs to 15 residues. The CDR3 protein is CSASPPGLGTWEQYF. The CDR3 nucleotides are TGCAGTGCCAGCCCACCGGGACTAGGGACCTGGGAGCAGTACTTC.

This clonotype was seen only a few times. The chain recombines TRBV7-2 with TRBJ2-2, with D unresolved. Trimming took 6 bases from V and 4 from J, leaving 15 bases between them. Germline values: CDR1 SGHTA, CDR2 FQGNSA. The CDR3 is 15 amino acids. The CDR3 here is CASRAQVILTGELFF. The CDR3 bases are TGTGCCAGCAGGGCGCAAGTGATCCTCACCGGGGAGCTGTTTTTT.

The chain has TRBV6-6 and TRBJ2-3; D may be TRBD2 (6 bases). CDR3 length: 12 residues. CDR1 and CDR2 (germline): MNHNY, SVGAGI (reference sequence). Between the trimmed V and J ends, which lost 8 bases and 4 bases, there was a span of 10 bases. The CDR3 here is CASGGNADTQYF. CDR3 bases: TGTGCCAGCGGAGGGAACGCAGATACGCAGTATTTT.

In its sample, this clonotype was seen many times. J is TRBJ2-7 and V is TRBV5-1; weak D call: TRBD1 (5 bases). CDR1 and CDR2 from the germline V gene are SGHRS and YFSETQ. The CDR3 totals 14 residues. Trimming stripped 0 bases from V and 4 bases from J, with 11 bases between. The CDR3 DNA reads as TGCGCCAGCAGCTTGGGGGGCAGGGAATACGAGCAGTACTTC. Translation: CASSLGGREYEQYF.

The sample holds many counts of this clonotype. The chain links TRBV4-2 to TRBJ2-7, with 8 bases lining up with TRBD1. Trimming at V came to 6 bases and at J to 0 bases, leaving 13 bases not matched to a gene. Germline lookup yields CDR1 LGHNA and CDR2 YNFKEQ. The CDR3 has 17 residues. The CDR3 spells CASSFSGQALTSYEQYF. The CDR3 bases are TGTGCCAGCAGTTTTTCGGGACAGGCTCTGACCTCCTACGAGCAGTACTTC.

This sequence joins TRBV15 and TRBJ2-7; 7 bases match TRBD1. The J segment lost 4 bases and the V segment lost 4 bases, leaving 7 bases of the junction unmatched. CDR1 is LNHNV, CDR2 YYDKDF, per germline (reference sequence). The CDR3 consists of 14 residues. CDR3: CATSTHRGPYEQYF. CDR3 nucleotide sequence: TGTGCCACCAGCACCCACAGGGGACCTTACGAGCAGTACTTC.

The CDR3 coding sequence is TGCGCCAGCAGCCGGGGGGGGGACACTCAAACCTACGAGCAGTACTTC. This encodes CASSRGGDTQTYEQYF. The rearrangement uses TRBV4-1 and TRBJ2-7; TRBD2 is a possible D gene (7 bases). The CDR3 totals 16 residues. Trimming shortened V by 4 bases and J by 2 bases, and 18 bases separated the two germline ends. Germline V gene sequence: CDR1 MGHRA, CDR2 YSYEKL.

This clonotype was counted between two and nine times. The chain uses TRBV11-2 and TRBJ2-7, with D tentatively TRBD1 (5 bases). Germline V gene sequence: CDR1 SGHAT, CDR2 FQNNGV. V dropped 4 bases and J dropped 1 base, with 23 bases sitting between them. This CDR3 has 18 amino acids. CDR3 region: CASSSLFARVGLSYEQYF. CDR3 sequence (DNA): TGTGCCAGCAGCTCGCTCTTTGCCAGGGTGGGCCTATCCTACGAGCAGTACTTC.